This T cell receptor beta chain is drawn from a study of post-analysis software for immune sequencing data. The wider study: Relapsing-remitting, secondary progressive and progressive-relapsing courses of multiple sclerosis were included.

This CDR3 contains 15 residues. Per the germline V gene, CDR1 is MDHEN and CDR2 is SYDVKM. There are a few counts of this clonotype. Antigen unknown. TCR beta cDNA libraries included unique molecular identifiers. From approximately 0.95 to 9.8 million T cells, about 500,000 cDNA molecules were obtained. From the PCR reads, TCRdb called clonotypes with MiXCR, one entry per CDR3 protein. The table records roughly 800,000 distinct CDR3 sequences, about 27% of them present only once. Study results and caveats: Same-batch samples co-clustered strongly by F measure. Significantly lower normalized Chao1 diversity was found in patients with multiple sclerosis relative to controls. Included in a set of roughly five TRBV segments more frequent in patients than controls were TRBV5-6, TRBV5-1 and TRBV20-1.

The chain carries TRBV28 and TRBJ2-7, with 8 bases lining up with TRBD1. The DNA end lines up better with TRBJ2-5; the J call may be wrong. Source material: blood. This clonotype was sampled from a girl aged 10 to 17 with multiple sclerosis. Here the CDR3 reads CASSPPGQGGETQYF. The CDR3 DNA follows: TGTGCCAGCAGTCCGCCCGGACAGGGCGGGGAGACCCAGTACTTC.